What follows is one TCR beta chain and its context. This sample stems from a study of cytomegalovirus exposure and HLA in healthy donors. The overall study: Unique TCR beta sequences numbering some 120 million came from 190 million or so T cells in an earlier analysis.

In germline, CDR1 is SGHVS, CDR2 FQNEAQ. This CDR3 is built from 17 residues. With V trimmed by 5 bases and J by 4 bases, 14 bases remained unmatched. The PCR ran on 60 Vbeta and 13 Jbeta primers. Some clones are missing from TCRdb's copy, which holds only in-frame ones; the method was immunoSEQ multiplex PCR. The sample lists around 180,000 clones, approximately 79% seen once, with about 0.72% in the top ten. The V and J genes are TRBV7-8 and TRBJ1-2; 9 bases align to TRBD1. The TCR was taken from a woman aged 40-49 years in good health and CMV-seronegative. Sequenced: PBMCs. CDR3 DNA sequence: TGTGCCAGCAGCCTGTCACAGGGGGCGTCGAGACCCTATGGCTACACCTTC. It encodes CASSLSQGASRPYGYTF.